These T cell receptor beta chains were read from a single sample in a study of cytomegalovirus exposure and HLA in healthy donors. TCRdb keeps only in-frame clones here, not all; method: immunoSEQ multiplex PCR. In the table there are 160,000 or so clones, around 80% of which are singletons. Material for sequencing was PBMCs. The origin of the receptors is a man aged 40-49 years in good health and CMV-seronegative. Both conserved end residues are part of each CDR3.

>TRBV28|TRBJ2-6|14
CASIESSGANGLTF
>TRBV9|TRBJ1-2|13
CASSVRQGYGYTF
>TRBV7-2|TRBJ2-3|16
CASSPYSGRATDTQYF
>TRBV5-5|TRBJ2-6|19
CASSLVAGTGGAGANVLTF
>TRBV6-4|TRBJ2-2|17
CASSDLAGGRITGELFF
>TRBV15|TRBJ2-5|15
CATSRDGTSGETQYF
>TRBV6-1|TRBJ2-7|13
CASRRDTTYEQYF
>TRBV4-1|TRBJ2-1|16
CASSRNTGSIRNEQFF
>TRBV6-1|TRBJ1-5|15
CASRGRTVSNQPQHF
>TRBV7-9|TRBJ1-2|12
CASSADSYGYTF